The entry below describes one TCR beta chain. In the original processing: Amplification of reference gene primers provided the estimated nucleated cell counts. The method was immunoSEQ multiplex PCR; TCRdb's version includes in-frame clones alone and lacks a portion of them. Clone size and V and J calls were adopted from that table, with D and trimming inferred from the DNA. The sample lists approximately 400,000 clones, about 91% occurring once. This sample is drawn from a study of blood T cell repertoires in COVID-19. Study information: The United States, Italy and Spain were the sources of the acute and convalescent COVID-19 samples. Sample material is recorded as cDNA or gDNA derived from T cells, B-cell-depleted T cells, or PBMCs.

Enrolled during active infection, Seattle patients were then followed longitudinally. CDR1 and CDR2 (germline): MDHEN, SYDVKM. CDR3 length equals 15 residues. With V trimmed by 2 bases and J by 1 base, 3 bases remained unmatched. The chain carries TRBV28 and TRBJ1-1; 8 bases map to TRBD1. What was sequenced was peripheral blood. This receptor was identified in a woman between 45 and 60 years old with COVID-19, enrolled during active disease. CDR3 sequence reads: CASSLPGTGNTEAFF. CDR3 nucleotide sequence: TGTGCCAGCAGTTTACCCGGGACAGGGAACACTGAAGCTTTCTTT.